Following are 25 T cell receptor beta chains from one sample sequenced in a study of T cells in Graves' hyperthyroidism and ophthalmopathy. The CDR3 regions of TCR beta were amplified from RNA transcripts. First-round RT-PCR targeting the TCR CDR3 was performed with the HTBI primer set. MiXCR was run by TCRdb on the multiplex PCR reads, yielding one entry per CDR3 protein. The table lists around 600,000 distinct CDR3 sequences, about 45% of them singletons. The specimen sequenced was peripheral blood or thyroid tissue (not recorded which). The receptors originated from an adult man with Graves' disease, either hyperthyroidism or ophthalmopathy (not recorded which).

This clonotype has just a few counts. The J gene is TRBJ2-2, the V gene TRBV6-5, with 7 bases aligning to TRBD2. Per germline, CDR1 MNHEY and CDR2 SVGAGI. The CDR3 runs 15 residues. The ends lost 0 bases at V and 7 bases at J; junction bases unmatched: 5. The CDR3 region is CASSYSRASGGELFF. CDR3 bases: TGTGCCAGCAGTTACTCGAGGGCTAGCGGCGGGGAGCTGTTTTTT.

This clonotype was detected only a few times. This rearrangement joins TRBV25-1 to TRBJ1-1, with TRBD1 matching 10 bases. V gave up 6 bases and J gave up 6 bases; unmatched junction bases: 7. The germline gives CDR1 MGHDK, CDR2 SYGVNS. The CDR3 spans 14 residues. CDR3 bases: TGTGCCAGCAGCCCCCGGACAGGGGGAGCTGAAGCTTTCTTT. The encoded protein is CASSPRTGGAEAFF.

This clonotype has ten or more counts. The rearrangement uses TRBV20-1 and TRBJ2-5; D is unclear. V was cut by 0 bases and J by 8 bases, with 10 bases left in between. Germline V lookup: CDR1 DFQATT, CDR2 SNEGSKA (reference sequence). The CDR3 contains 12 residues. In DNA form, the CDR3 reads TGCAGTGCTAGAGAGTACACGGATACCCAGTACTTC. Its protein is CSAREYTDTQYF.

Notes on this clonotype: This may be a read error, as it is one base from a much larger clone. As the CDR3 is not closed by the conserved phenylalanine or tryptophan, this likely results from a read error. The V call is TRBV7-9, the J call TRBJ2-7; perhaps TRBD1 as D (6 bases). CDR3 length equals 14 residues. Trimming took off 4 bases at V and 0 bases at J, with 10 bases between the two ends. Germline V gene lookup returns CDR1 SEHNR and CDR2 FQNEAQ (reference sequence). The CDR3 region is CASSSRQASYEQYL. The CDR3, as DNA: TGTGCCAGCAGCTCGCGACAGGCCTCCTACGAGCAGTACCTC.

This chain links TRBV19 with TRBJ2-7; 13 bases are a match to TRBD2. The CDR3 extends over 17 amino acids. J was trimmed by 7 bases and V by 5 bases; bases with no gene match: 14. Germline V lookup: CDR1 LNHDA, CDR2 SQIVND (reference sequence). CDR3 sequence reads: CASSAEPGLAGTGEQYF. The CDR3 coding sequence is TGTGCCAGTAGTGCCGAGCCGGGACTAGCGGGAACTGGAGAGCAGTACTTC.

Many counts were recorded for this clonotype. The chain is built from TRBV13 and TRBJ1-3; D not certain. This CDR3 is 14 amino acids long. CDR1 and CDR2 from the germline V gene are PRHDT and FYEKMQ (reference sequence). The ends were cut back, 5 bases at V and 2 bases at J, with 10 bases in the middle. CDR3 nucleotide sequence: TGTGCCAGCAGCCGGGGAGGAGCTGGAAACACCATATATTTT. This codes for CASSRGGAGNTIYF.

The sample holds a few counts of this clonotype. V and J are TRBV7-3 and TRBJ1-3; no clear D gene. Germline CDR1 reads SGHTA; CDR2 reads FQGTGA. This CDR3 contains 16 residues. V shed 5 bases and J shed 0 bases, with 14 bases lying between them. CDR3: CASSGPPTVSGNTIYF. Here the CDR3 DNA reads TGTGCCAGCAGCGGGCCCCCTACAGTCTCTGGAAACACCATATATTTT.

This clonotype was observed many times. This rearrangement joins TRBV24-1 to TRBJ1-5, with D maybe TRBD1 (5 bases). Germline V gene data show CDR1 as KGHDR and CDR2 as SFDVKD. Trimming left V 5 bases short and J 6 bases short, with 13 bases between. The CDR3 runs 14 residues. For the CDR3, the DNA is TGTGCCACCAGTGCCGGGGGGACGGCTCAGCCCCAGCATTTT. Its translation: CATSAGGTAQPQHF.

The CDR3 sequence: CASSLRSGVDYEQYF. The CDR3 nucleotides read TGTGCCAGCAGCCTAAGATCAGGGGTTGACTACGAGCAGTACTTC. The chain joins TRBV11-1 to TRBJ2-7; weak D call: TRBD1 (6 bases). Germline loops: CDR1 SGHAT, CDR2 FQDESV (reference sequence). V was shortened by 5 bases and J by 3 bases, with 17 bases between the two germline ends. CDR3 length equals 15 residues.

In its sample, this clonotype was seen many times. The chain recombines TRBV9 with TRBJ2-5, with D tentatively TRBD1 or TRBD2 (5 bases each). Germline values: CDR1 SGDLS, CDR2 YYNGEE. V lost 2 bases to trimming and J lost 4 bases, with 15 bases between them. This CDR3 has 15 residues. This CDR3 is CASSVVASGRETQYF. CDR3 nucleotides: TGTGCCAGCAGCGTCGTGGCCTCGGGACGAGAGACCCAGTACTTC. The whole variable domain, filled in from reference TRBV9 and TRBJ2-5, reads DSGVTQTPKHLITATGQRVTLRCSPRSGDLSVYWYQQSLDQGLQFLIQYYNGEERAKGNILERFSAQQFPDLHSELNLSSLELGDSALYFCASSVVASGRETQYFGPGTRLLVL.

The gene calls are TRBV20-1 and TRBJ1-3; a weak D match, TRBD1 (6 bases). This CDR3 is 16 amino acids long. V gave up 3 bases and J gave up 0 bases, with 15 bases separating them. Germline V gene data show CDR1 as DFQATT and CDR2 as SNEGSKA (reference sequence). In DNA, the CDR3 is TGCAGTGCTAGTCTGACAGGCCAACTCTCTGGAAACACCATATATTTT. Protein sequence: CSASLTGQLSGNTIYF.

This clonotype has a handful of counts. This chain joins TRBV7-9 and TRBJ1-2; tentatively, D is TRBD1 (5 bases). V dropped 2 bases and J dropped 8 bases, with 15 bases sitting between them. Per the germline V gene, CDR1 is SEHNR and CDR2 is FQNEAQ (reference sequence). This CDR3 comprises 14 residues. Here the CDR3 DNA reads TGTGCCAGCAGCTTATCCAGGGAGAGTCTCGGCTACACCTTC. It is translated as CASSLSRESLGYTF.

The genes are TRBV25-1 and TRBJ1-2; tentatively, D is TRBD1 (5 bases). The CDR3 spans 10 residues. Germline CDR1 is MGHDK and CDR2 is SYGVNS. CDR3 residues: CATVQGGYTF. The CDR3 DNA is TGTGCTACAGTCCAGGGTGGCTACACCTTC.

The CDR3 DNA follows: TGTGCCAGCAGCCGGACAGTGGTGGAACGCGTAGCTTTCTTT. This encodes CASSRTVVERVAFF. This sequence joins TRBV7-9 and TRBJ1-1, with D maybe TRBD1 (6 bases). Looked up from germline, CDR1 is SEHNR and CDR2 is FQNEAQ (reference sequence). V was trimmed by 5 bases and J by 10 bases, leaving 20 bases between them. CDR3 length equals 14 residues. Together with reference TRBV7-9 and TRBJ1-1, the CDR3 gives the full variable domain: DTGVSQNPRHKITKRGQNVTFRCDPISEHNRLYWYRQTLGQGPEFLTYFQNEAQLEKSRLLSDRFSAERPKGSFSTLEIQRTEQGDSAMYLCASSRTVVERVAFFGQGTRLTVV.

The table lists this clonotype with many counts. The chain is built from TRBV25-1 and TRBJ2-5; weak D call: TRBD2 (6 bases). This CDR3 is built from 15 residues. Germline V gives CDR1 MGHDK, CDR2 SYGVNS. Trimming cost V 4 bases and J 5 bases, with 17 bases left between them. The CDR3 bases are TGTGCCAGCAGTGGGGTCGGGGGTAGCATGGAGACCCAGTACTTC. It codes for CASSGVGGSMETQYF.

V gene TRBV7-6 combines with J gene TRBJ1-6; 7 bases align to TRBD1. Trimming cost V 3 bases and J 14 bases; bases outside gene matches: 10. Germline assignment: CDR1 SGHVS and CDR2 FNYEAQ. The CDR3 is made up of 14 amino acids. The CDR3 protein is CASSFGQAVMALHF. CDR3 nucleotides: TGTGCCAGCAGCTTCGGACAGGCGGTAATGGCCCTCCACTTT.

This clonotype was detected a few times. This sequence joins TRBV5-1 and TRBJ2-5, with 8 bases lining up with TRBD2. This CDR3 contains 16 residues. Germline assignment: CDR1 SGHRS and CDR2 YFSETQ. Trimming took 4 bases from V and 5 from J; bases not matched to a gene: 13. The DNA for the CDR3 is TGCGCCAGCAGCCTTGGGACATTGACTAGCGCGGAGACCCAGTACTTC. This encodes CASSLGTLTSAETQYF.

A few counts support this clonotype. Here the CDR3 reads CASSLEWTGRYEQYF. The CDR3 nucleotides are TGTGCCAGCAGCTTAGAGTGGACAGGGCGTTACGAGCAGTACTTC. The chain is built from TRBV11-2 and TRBJ2-7; 8 bases fit TRBD1. Germline V CDR1 and CDR2: SGHAT, FQNNGV. CDR3 length: 15 residues. V lost 0 bases to trimming and J lost 4 bases; unmatched junction nucleotides: 5.

Only a few counts were recorded for this clonotype. A junction boundary mismatches the germline segment, possibly from a read error. CDR3 sequence: CASSGWVGAGELFF. CDR3 bases: TGTGCCAGCAGTGGATGGGTAGGGGCCGGGGAGCTGTTTTTT. The V call is TRBV24-1, the J call TRBJ2-2; maybe TRBD1 (5 bases). Germline V gene lookup returns CDR1 KGHDR and CDR2 SFDVKD. The length of the CDR3 is 14 residues.

This chain connects TRBV3-1 to TRBJ2-7; D unresolved. V was clipped by 3 bases and J by 2 bases, with 11 bases between them. The CDR3 contains 14 residues. Germline CDR1 LGHDT, CDR2 YNNKEL (reference sequence). The CDR3 loop reads CASSHGITPYEQYF. The CDR3 DNA is TGTGCCAGCAGCCACGGCATCACCCCCTACGAGCAGTACTTC.

This clonotype was seen a few times. The V and J genes are TRBV7-9 and TRBJ1-1, with D tentatively TRBD1 (5 bases). The CDR3 contains 14 residues. From germline, CDR1 is SEHNR and CDR2 FQNEAQ (reference sequence). The V end was cut by 1 base, the J end by 3 bases, with 9 bases between. The CDR3 DNA sequence: TGTGCCAGCAGCTTAGAGGGGCCCGACACTGAAGCTTTCTTT. It codes for CASSLEGPDTEAFF. The variable domain in full, completed from reference TRBV7-9 and TRBJ1-1, reads DTGVSQNPRHKITKRGQNVTFRCDPISEHNRLYWYRQTLGQGPEFLTYFQNEAQLEKSRLLSDRFSAERPKGSFSTLEIQRTEQGDSAMYLCASSLEGPDTEAFFGQGTRLTVV.

V usage is TRBV29-1 and J usage is TRBJ1-2; TRBD1 agrees at 10 bases. Trimming took 5 bases from V and 4 from J; bases not matched to a gene: 4. Germline loops: CDR1 SQVTM, CDR2 ANQGSEA. CDR3 length: 13 residues. The CDR3 region is CSVQDRGGYGYTF. CDR3 nucleotides: TGCAGCGTTCAGGACAGGGGGGGCTATGGCTACACCTTC.

Points on this clonotype: Being one base from a much bigger clone, this may be a read error. The conserved phenylalanine or tryptophan is not found at the CDR3 terminus, so this likely reflects a read error. CDR3 in amino acids: CASSESSALAGQETQYL. The CDR3 coding sequence is TGCGCCAGCAGTGAGTCGTCGGCACTAGCGGGACAAGAGACCCAGTACCTC. The chain recombines TRBV10-2 with TRBJ2-5, with TRBD2 matching over 10 bases. This CDR3 contains 17 residues. Per the germline V gene, CDR1 is WSHSY and CDR2 is SAAADI. The junction had 6 bases not matched to a gene; V was cut back by 0 bases and J by 2 bases.

The chain is built from TRBV5-1 and TRBJ2-5, with D tentatively TRBD2 (6 bases). The CDR3 extends over 17 amino acids. Germline CDR1 and CDR2: SGHRS and YFSETQ. Trimming removed 3 bases at V and 5 bases at J, with 23 bases between. The CDR3 region is CASSYPAAGGPRETQYF. In DNA form, the CDR3 reads TGCGCCAGCAGCTACCCCGCGGCAGGAGGGCCTCGGGAGACCCAGTACTTC.

Notes on this clonotype: This may be a read error: a much more frequent sequence differs by one nucleotide. The chain is built from TRBV24-1 and TRBJ2-7, with 9 bases matching TRBD1. With 4 bases clipped from V and 7 bases from J, the junction kept 10 bases outside the gene matches. The CDR3 has 15 residues. CDR1 is KGHDR and CDR2 is SFDVKD in the germline V gene. The CDR3: CATSEPGTGSGEQYF. CDR3 in DNA: TGTGCCACCAGTGAACCCGGGACAGGGTCTGGAGAGCAGTACTTC.